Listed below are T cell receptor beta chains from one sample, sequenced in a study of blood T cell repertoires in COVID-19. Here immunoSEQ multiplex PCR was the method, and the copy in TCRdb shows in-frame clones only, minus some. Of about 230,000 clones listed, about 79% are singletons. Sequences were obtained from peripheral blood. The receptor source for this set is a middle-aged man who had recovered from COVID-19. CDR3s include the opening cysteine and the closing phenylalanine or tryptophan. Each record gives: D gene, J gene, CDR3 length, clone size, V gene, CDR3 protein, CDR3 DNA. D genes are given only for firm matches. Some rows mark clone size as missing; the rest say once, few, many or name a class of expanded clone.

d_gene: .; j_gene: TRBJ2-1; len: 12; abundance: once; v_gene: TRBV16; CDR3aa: CASSLQGYEQFF; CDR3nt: TGTGCCAGCAGCCTCCAGGGCTATGAGCAGTTCTTC
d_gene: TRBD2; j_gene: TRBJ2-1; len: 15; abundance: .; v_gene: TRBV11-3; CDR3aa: CASSPNVAGDNEQFF; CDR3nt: TGTGCCAGCAGCCCGAACGTCGCGGGAGACAATGAGCAGTTCTTC
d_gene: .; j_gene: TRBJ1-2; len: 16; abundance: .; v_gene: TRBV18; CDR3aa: CASSPYPTDTNYGYTF; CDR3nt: TGTGCCAGCTCACCCTATCCGACAGACACTAACTATGGCTACACCTTC
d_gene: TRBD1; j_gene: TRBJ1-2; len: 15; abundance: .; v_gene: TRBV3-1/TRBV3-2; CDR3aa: CASSRYIGQGDGYTF; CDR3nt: TGTGCCAGCAGCCGTTATATTGGACAGGGGGATGGCTACACCTTC
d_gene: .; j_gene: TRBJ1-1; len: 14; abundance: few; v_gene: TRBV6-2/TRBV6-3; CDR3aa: CASSVMQGITEAFF; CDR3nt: TGTGCCAGCAGTGTCATGCAGGGGATCACTGAAGCTTTCTTT
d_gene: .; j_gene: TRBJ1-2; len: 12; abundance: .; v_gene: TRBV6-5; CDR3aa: CASRGPYLGYTF; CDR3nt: TGTGCCAGCAGGGGGCCCTATTTAGGCTACACCTTC
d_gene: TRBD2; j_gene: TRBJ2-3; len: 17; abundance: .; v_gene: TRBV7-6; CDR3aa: CASSLGLAGKQTDTQYF; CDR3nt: TGTGCCAGCAGCTTAGGGCTAGCGGGGAAGCAGACAGATACGCAGTATTTT
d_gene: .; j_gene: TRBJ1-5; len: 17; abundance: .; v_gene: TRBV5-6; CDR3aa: CASSFLTGPYSNQPQHF; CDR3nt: TGTGCCAGCAGCTTTCTAACAGGGCCTTATAGCAATCAGCCCCAGCATTTT
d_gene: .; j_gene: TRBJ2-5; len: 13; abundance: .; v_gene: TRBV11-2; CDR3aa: CASSLTGLETQYF; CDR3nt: TGTGCCAGCAGCTTGACAGGATTAGAGACCCAGTACTTC
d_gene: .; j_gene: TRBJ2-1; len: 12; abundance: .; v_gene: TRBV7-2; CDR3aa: CASRSHGDEQFF; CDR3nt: TGTGCCAGCAGATCCCACGGGGATGAGCAGTTCTTC
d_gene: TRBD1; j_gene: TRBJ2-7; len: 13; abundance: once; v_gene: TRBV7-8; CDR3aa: CASSMTDRTAQYF; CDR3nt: TGTGCCAGCAGCATGACGGACAGGACTGCGCAGTACTTC
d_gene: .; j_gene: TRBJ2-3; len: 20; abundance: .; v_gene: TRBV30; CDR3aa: CAWASLTWTRDSSSTDTQYF; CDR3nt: TGTGCCTGGGCTTCCCTTACCTGGACCCGGGACTCGTCCAGCACAGATACGCAGTATTTT
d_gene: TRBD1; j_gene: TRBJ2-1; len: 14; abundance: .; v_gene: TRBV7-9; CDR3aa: CATTGTDRYNEQFF; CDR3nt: TGTGCCACGACCGGGACAGATAGATACAATGAGCAGTTCTTC
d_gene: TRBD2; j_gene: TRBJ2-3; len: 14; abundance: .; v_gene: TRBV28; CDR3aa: CASSSTREADTQYF; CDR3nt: TGTGCCAGCAGTTCTACGCGGGAGGCAGATACGCAGTATTTT
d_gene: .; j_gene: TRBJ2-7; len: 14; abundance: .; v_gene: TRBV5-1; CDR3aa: CASSLASTYYEQYF; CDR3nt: TGCGCCAGCAGCTTAGCGTCAACATACTACGAGCAGTACTTC
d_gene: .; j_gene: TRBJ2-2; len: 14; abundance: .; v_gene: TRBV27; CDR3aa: CASSSGFSTGELFF; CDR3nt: TGTGCCAGCAGTTCAGGGTTTAGCACCGGGGAGCTGTTTTTT
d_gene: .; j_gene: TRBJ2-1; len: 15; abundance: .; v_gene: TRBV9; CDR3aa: CASSVATYSYNEQFF; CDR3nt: TGTGCCAGCAGCGTAGCGACTTACTCCTACAATGAGCAGTTCTTC
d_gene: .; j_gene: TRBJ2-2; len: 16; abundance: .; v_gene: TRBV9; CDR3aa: CASSVGAGLYTGELFF; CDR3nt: TGTGCCAGCAGCGTCGGAGCGGGTCTATACACCGGGGAGCTGTTTTTT
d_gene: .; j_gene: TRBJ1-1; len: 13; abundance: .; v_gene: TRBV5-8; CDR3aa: CASPDSLSTEAFF; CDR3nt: TGTGCCAGCCCGGACAGTTTGAGCACTGAAGCTTTCTTT
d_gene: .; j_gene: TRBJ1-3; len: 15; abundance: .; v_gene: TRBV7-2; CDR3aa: CASSLGAGTGNTIYF; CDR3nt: TGTGCCAGCAGCTTAGGTGCAGGGACTGGAAACACCATATATTTT
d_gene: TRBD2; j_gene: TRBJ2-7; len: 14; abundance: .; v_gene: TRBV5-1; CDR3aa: CASSLVGGSYEQYF; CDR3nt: TGCGCCAGCAGCTTGGTGGGGGGGAGCTACGAGCAGTACTTC
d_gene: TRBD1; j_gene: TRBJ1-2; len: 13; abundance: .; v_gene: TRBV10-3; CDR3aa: CAIMTGMKDGYTF; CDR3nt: TGTGCCATCATGACAGGGATGAAGGATGGCTACACCTTC
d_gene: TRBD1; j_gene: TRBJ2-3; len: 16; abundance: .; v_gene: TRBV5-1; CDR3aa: CASTWGDRGVTDTQYF; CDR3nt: TGCGCCAGCACCTGGGGGGACAGGGGTGTTACAGATACGCAGTATTTT
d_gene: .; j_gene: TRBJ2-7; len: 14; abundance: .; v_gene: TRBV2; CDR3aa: CASSERQEVYEQYF; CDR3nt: TGTGCCAGCAGTGAACGACAGGAAGTCTACGAGCAGTACTTC
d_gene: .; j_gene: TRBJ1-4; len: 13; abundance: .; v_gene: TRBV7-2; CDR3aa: CASSLAGEEKLFF; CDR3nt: TGTGCCAGCAGCTTAGCCGGGGAGGAAAAACTGTTTTTT
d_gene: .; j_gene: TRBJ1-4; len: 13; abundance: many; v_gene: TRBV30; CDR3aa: CAWHRVANEKLFF; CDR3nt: TGTGCCTGGCACAGGGTGGCTAATGAAAAACTGTTTTTT
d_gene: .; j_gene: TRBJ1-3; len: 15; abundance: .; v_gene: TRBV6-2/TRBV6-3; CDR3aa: CASSYSPGSGNTIYF; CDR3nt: TGTGCCAGCAGTTACTCGCCAGGCTCTGGAAACACCATATATTTT